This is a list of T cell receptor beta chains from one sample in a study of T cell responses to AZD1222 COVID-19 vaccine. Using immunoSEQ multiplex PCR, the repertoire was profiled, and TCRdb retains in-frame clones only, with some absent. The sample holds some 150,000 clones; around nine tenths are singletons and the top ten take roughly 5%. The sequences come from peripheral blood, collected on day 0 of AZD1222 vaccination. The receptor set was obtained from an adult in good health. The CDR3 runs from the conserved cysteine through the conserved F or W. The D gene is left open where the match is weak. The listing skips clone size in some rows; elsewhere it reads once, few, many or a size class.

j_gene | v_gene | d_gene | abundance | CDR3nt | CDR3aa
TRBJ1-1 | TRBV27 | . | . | TGTGCCAGCAGTTGGAGGGGGGAGGACACTGAAGCTTTCTTT | CASSWRGEDTEAFF
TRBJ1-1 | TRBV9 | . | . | TGTGCCAGCAGCGTAGGGGTAGGGGCAGGCACTGAAGCTTTCTTT | CASSVGVGAGTEAFF
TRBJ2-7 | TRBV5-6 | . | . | TGTGCCAGCAGCTTGAGAGACGGTGTTTACGAGCAGTACTTC | CASSLRDGVYEQYF
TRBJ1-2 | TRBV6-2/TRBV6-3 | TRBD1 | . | TGTGCCAGCAGTCCCGGGACAGGGGACTATGGCTACACCTTC | CASSPGTGDYGYTF
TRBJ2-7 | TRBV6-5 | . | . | TGTGCCAGCAAGGCAAGCTACGAGCAGTACTTC | CASKASYEQYF
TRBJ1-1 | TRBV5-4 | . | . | TGTGCCAGCAGCTTTGCGGGGGGCACTGAAGCTTTCTTT | CASSFAGGTEAFF
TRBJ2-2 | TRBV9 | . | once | TGTGCCAGCAGCCCCAGGGAGAACACCGGGGAGCTGTTTTTT | CASSPRENTGELFF
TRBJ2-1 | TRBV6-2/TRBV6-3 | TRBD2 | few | TGTGCCAGCAGTTATACTAGCGGGGGGTGGGATGAGCAGTTCTTC | CASSYTSGGWDEQFF
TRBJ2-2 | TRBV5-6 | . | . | TGTGCCAGCAGCCCCCTCGGCGGCGCGAACACCGGGGAGCTGTTTTTT | CASSPLGGANTGELFF
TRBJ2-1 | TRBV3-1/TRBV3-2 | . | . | TGTGCCAGCAGCCAGGCGGGACAAGAGTTCTTC | CASSQAGQEFF
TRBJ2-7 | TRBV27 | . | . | TGTGCCAGCAGTCCATTACGGGGCAACGAGCAGTACTTC | CASSPLRGNEQYF
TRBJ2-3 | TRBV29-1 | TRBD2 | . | TGCAGCGTTGAGCGAGTAGCGGGGGGGAGCACAGATACGCAGTATTTT | CSVERVAGGSTDTQYF
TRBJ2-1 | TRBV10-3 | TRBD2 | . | TGTGCCGTAGCGGGCCGCTCCTACAATGAGCAGTTCTTC | CAVAGRSYNEQFF
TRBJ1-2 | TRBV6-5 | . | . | TGTGCCAGCAGCGACTCTCCCTCCGCGGGCTACACCTTC | CASSDSPSAGYTF
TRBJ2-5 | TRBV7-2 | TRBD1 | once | TGTGCCAGCAGCCTCGTAAGGACAGGACAGGAGACCCAGTACTTC | CASSLVRTGQETQYF
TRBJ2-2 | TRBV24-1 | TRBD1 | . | TGTGCCACCAGTGATTTGAGGGACAGGGGTCCCGGGGAGCTGTTTTTT | CATSDLRDRGPGELFF
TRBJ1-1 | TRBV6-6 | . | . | TGTGCCAGCAGTCACGCCTCGGGGGCCCACACTGAAGCTTTCTTT | CASSHASGAHTEAFF
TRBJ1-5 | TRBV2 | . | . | TGTGCCAGCAATGGGGGGAATACGAATCAGCCCCAGCATTTT | CASNGGNTNQPQHF
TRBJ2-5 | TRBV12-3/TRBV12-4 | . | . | TGTGCCAGCAGTTTAGTGGAAGAGACCCAGTACTTC | CASSLVEETQYF
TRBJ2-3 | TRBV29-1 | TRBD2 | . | TGCAGCGTTGAATCCGCGACTAGCGGCACAGATACGCAGTATTTT | CSVESATSGTDTQYF
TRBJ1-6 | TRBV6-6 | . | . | TGTGCCACCAACAAAGGGGAGTTGTCACCCCTCCACTTT | CATNKGELSPLHF
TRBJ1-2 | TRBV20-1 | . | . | TGCAGTGCTAGTTCGATATTCTATGGCTACACCTTC | CSASSIFYGYTF
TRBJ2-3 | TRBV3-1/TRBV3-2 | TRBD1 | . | TGTGCCAGCAGCCAAGAATACAGGGGGCCAGATACGCAGTATTTT | CASSQEYRGPDTQYF
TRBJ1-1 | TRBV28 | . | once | TGTGCCAGCAGTCCTAGGACGGACATGAACACTGAAGCTTTCTTT | CASSPRTDMNTEAFF
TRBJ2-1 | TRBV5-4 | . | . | TGTGCCAGCAGCTCCTACCTGAACAATGAGCAGTTCTTC | CASSSYLNNEQFF
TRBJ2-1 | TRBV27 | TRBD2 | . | TGTGCCAGCAGTTCGAGGGACTATGAAGGTGAGCAGTTCTTC | CASSSRDYEGEQFF
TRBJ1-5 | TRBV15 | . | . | TGTGCCACCAGCAGAGGTCGGCAGGGAGCTCAGCCCCAGCATTTT | CATSRGRQGAQPQHF
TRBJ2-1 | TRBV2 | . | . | TGTGCCAGCTCACAGGTGGATGAGCAGTTCTTC | CASSQVDEQFF
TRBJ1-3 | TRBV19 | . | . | TGTGCCAGTAGTCCCCCCACGGGGGCTCGAGACACCATATATTTT | CASSPPTGARDTIYF
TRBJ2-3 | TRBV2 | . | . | TGTGCCAGCATGGCCCACAGGATGGGCGTGATCACAGATACGCAGTATTTT | CASMAHRMGVITDTQYF
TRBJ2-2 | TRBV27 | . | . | TGTGCCAGCAGTTTATTCTCCGGCAGGCCCACCGTCTACACCGGGGAGCTGTTTTTT | CASSLFSGRPTVYTGELFF
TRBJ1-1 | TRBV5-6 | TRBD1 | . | TGTGCCAGCAGCGCGACAGGGTTCACTGAAGCTTTCTTT | CASSATGFTEAFF